The 27 T cell receptor beta chains in this list originate from one sample, sequenced in a study of regulatory T cells in long-lasting Graves disease. Time point meaning: newly diagnosed GD, antithyroid drugs for less than 3 months. RNA extracted from PBMCs served as the sequencing template. Libraries of TCR beta came from iRepertoire HTBI primers plus Arm-PCR of CDR3 regions. Each CDR3 protein gets one entry after TCRdb re-called the multiplex PCR reads with MiXCR. The data show about 560,000 distinct CDR3 sequences, with about 15% seen just once and more than 10% held by the top ten. These data are also associated with another study on T cells in Graves' hyperthyroidism and ophthalmopathy.

The sample here was peripheral blood mononuclear cells (PBMCs), taken at new diagnosis, from a patient treated with antithyroid drugs. The receptors derive from a man in his late teens or twenties with Graves disease.

The gene calls are TRBV30 and TRBJ2-7; D remains ambiguous. The length of the CDR3 is 14 residues. The V end lost 1 base, the J end lost 1 base, and 11 bases lay between the germline ends. Germline CDR1 GTSNPN, CDR2 SVGIG (reference sequence). CDR3 in amino acids: CAWSGGLGSYEQYF. Written as DNA, the CDR3 is TGTGCCTGGAGTGGGGGTCTAGGATCCTACGAGCAGTACTTC.

V usage is TRBV7-2 and J usage is TRBJ2-1; 9 nucleotides line up with TRBD1. The CDR3 consists of 18 residues. Germline assignment: CDR1 SGHTA and CDR2 FQGNSA. Trimming at V came to 4 bases and at J to 4 bases, leaving 14 bases not matched to a gene. For the CDR3, the DNA is TGTGCCAGCAGCTCCGGAACATTTGGGACAGGGCCTTACAATGAGCAGTTCTTC. Protein product: CASSSGTFGTGPYNEQFF.

In regard to this clonotype: A much bigger clone sits one base away, suggesting this may be a read error. This chain uses TRBV12-3 or TRBV12-4 with TRBJ2-5, with TRBD2 as a possible D gene (5 bases). The CDR3 has 12 residues. Trimming removed 6 bases at V and 13 bases at J, with 18 bases between. The CDR3 is CASRAGLYERYF. The CDR3 nucleotides are TGTGCCAGCAGGGCGGGCCTGTACGAGCGGTACTTC.

This clonotype was observed many times. J is TRBJ2-1 and V is TRBV11-2, with D possibly matching TRBD1 (6 bases). Trimming left V 1 base short and J 0 bases short, with 13 bases between. This CDR3 comprises 17 residues. Germline V gives CDR1 SGHAT, CDR2 FQNNGV. The CDR3 nucleotides read TGTGCCAGCAGCTTAGTGGGGGCCACGAGCTCCTACAATGAGCAGTTCTTC. This gives the protein CASSLVGATSSYNEQFF.

There are many counts of this clonotype. V gene TRBV13 combines with J gene TRBJ2-5; no firm D call. Deletions cut 1 base from V and 5 bases from J, with 8 bases between. The germline V gene has CDR1 PRHDT and CDR2 FYEKMQ (reference sequence). This CDR3 comprises 13 residues. CDR3 protein: CASSLVGVETQYF. The CDR3 DNA is TGTGCCAGCAGCTTAGTAGGAGTTGAGACCCAGTACTTC.

The V call is TRBV19, the J call TRBJ2-1; D perhaps matches TRBD1 (6 bases). Germline CDR1 LNHDA, CDR2 SQIVND (reference sequence). Trimming removed 5 bases at V and 6 bases at J, with 14 bases between. This CDR3 region has 14 residues. CDR3 amino acids: CASSLQGTGNEQFF. The CDR3 DNA is TGTGCCAGTAGTCTCCAGGGGACCGGCAATGAGCAGTTCTTC.

This clonotype has just a few counts. J is TRBJ2-1 and V is TRBV20-1; 9 bases align to TRBD2. Germline-derived CDR1 and CDR2 are DFQATT and SNEGSKA (reference sequence). The CDR3 totals 14 residues. The V gene end was trimmed by 4 bases and the J gene end by 7 bases; junction bases not matched to a gene: 8. For the CDR3, the DNA is TGCAGTGCTAAGGCGGGAGGGCCAGATAATGAGCAGTTCTTC. Its translation is CSAKAGGPDNEQFF.

There are a few counts of this clonotype. This chain connects TRBV29-1 to TRBJ1-1; D is unresolved. Germline CDR1 reads SQVTM; CDR2 reads ANQGSEA. V gave up 5 bases and J gave up 1 base, with 11 bases separating them. The CDR3 consists of 13 residues. The CDR3 is CSVRNGRNTEAFF. The CDR3, as DNA: TGCAGCGTTCGCAACGGTCGGAACACTGAAGCTTTCTTT. Looking up the rest from reference TRBV29-1 and TRBJ1-1 gives the full variable domain: SAVISQKPSRDICQRGTSLTIQCQVDSQVTMMFWYRQQPGQSLTLIATANQGSEATYESGFVIDKFPISRPNLTFSTLTVSNMSPEDSSIYLCSVRNGRNTEAFFGQGTRLTVV.

The V and J genes are TRBV5-1 and TRBJ2-1; D possibly corresponds to TRBD1 (6 bases). V was trimmed by 4 bases and J by 7 bases, leaving 9 bases between them. CDR1 and CDR2 (germline): SGHRS, YFSETQ. This CDR3 is built from 12 residues. The CDR3 protein is CASSGTFNEQFF. The CDR3 nucleotides read TGCGCCAGCAGCGGGACATTTAATGAGCAGTTCTTC.

This clonotype was counted ten times or more. V and J are TRBV12-3 or TRBV12-4 and TRBJ1-2; TRBD1 aligns across 7 bases. The CDR3 consists of 13 residues. V shed 5 bases and J 5 bases; nucleotides not matched to a gene: 5. The DNA of the CDR3 is TGTGCCAGCAGTCTGGGACAGCCATATGGCTACACCTTC. Translating gives CASSLGQPYGYTF.

The chain uses TRBV15 and TRBJ2-4; either TRBD1 or TRBD2 may fit D (5 bases each). Per germline, CDR1 LNHNV and CDR2 YYDKDF (reference sequence). The CDR3 is 15 amino acids. The V gene lost 3 bases and the J gene lost 10 bases, with 19 bases spanning the gap. The CDR3 loop reads CATSRSGTGNHIQYF. Here the CDR3 DNA reads TGTGCCACCAGCAGGTCCGGGACCGGCAACCATATTCAGTACTTC.

This clonotype was observed a few times. V is TRBV25-1 and J is TRBJ1-2; no clear D gene. Trimming pared 4 bases from V and 1 base from J, leaving 7 bases between. The V gene's germline CDR1 is MGHDK and CDR2 SYGVNS. This CDR3 is 13 amino acids long. Here the CDR3 reads CASSVTSNYGYTF. The CDR3 coding sequence is TGTGCCAGCAGTGTAACCAGTAACTATGGCTACACCTTC.

This clonotype was seen at least ten times. The V gene is TRBV6-2 or TRBV6-3, the J gene TRBJ2-3; TRBD2 matches at 8 bases. The trim removed 6 bases at V and 2 bases at J, leaving 10 bases unmatched. Germline CDR1 is MNHEY and CDR2 is SVGEGT. This CDR3 has 16 amino acids. CDR3 sequence (DNA): TGTGCCAGCAGAGGCTCGGCTAGCGGGTACACAGATACGCAGTATTTT. Translating gives CASRGSASGYTDTQYF.

CDR3 nucleotides: TGCGCCAGCAGAGAGGTAGGGAGGAATCAGCCCCAGCATTTT. Its translation is CASREVGRNQPQHF. V is TRBV4-1 and J is TRBJ1-5; no clear D. The germline V gene encodes CDR1 MGHRA and CDR2 YSYEKL. V gave up 6 bases and J gave up 4 bases, with 13 bases separating them. The CDR3 runs 14 residues.

This clonotype occurred many times. The chain is built from TRBV11-2 and TRBJ1-2, with 9 bases aligning to TRBD1. This CDR3 has 15 amino acids. Germline V gives CDR1 SGHAT, CDR2 FQNNGV. J lost 4 bases, V lost 7 bases, and 10 bases had no gene match. The CDR3 loop reads CASTLGDRVGYGYTF. The CDR3 nucleotides are TGTGCCAGCACCCTGGGGGACAGGGTAGGCTATGGCTACACCTTC.

V usage is TRBV7-2 and J usage is TRBJ2-4; D possibly corresponds to TRBD2 (6 bases). Trimming removed 5 bases at V and 2 bases at J, with 13 bases between. Germline CDR1 is SGHTA and CDR2 is FQGNSA. CDR3 length: 15 amino acids. The CDR3 reads CASSPWGVSKNIQYF. The CDR3 DNA reads TGTGCCAGCAGCCCTTGGGGGGTCTCCAAAAACATTCAGTACTTC.

This clonotype was counted many times. The V gene is TRBV28, the J gene TRBJ2-3; 7 bases match TRBD1. CDR1 is MDHEN, CDR2 SYDVKM, per germline. CDR3 length: 14 residues. The trim removed 5 bases at V and 4 bases at J, leaving 6 bases unmatched. The CDR3 loop reads CASSPPGQSDTQYF. The CDR3 DNA reads TGTGCCAGCAGTCCGCCGGGACAGTCAGATACGCAGTATTTT. Complete variable domain (other parts from reference TRBV28 and TRBJ2-3): DVKVTQSSRYLVKRTGEKVFLECVQDMDHENMFWYRQDPGLGLRLIYFSYDVKMKEKGDIPEGYSVSREKKERFSLILESASTNQTSMYLCASSPPGQSDTQYFGPGTRLTVL.

This clonotype was seen many times. This chain uses TRBV5-1 with TRBJ1-2; D perhaps matches TRBD1 (5 bases). The germline V and J ends were trimmed by 3 bases and 5 bases, with 14 bases remaining between them. Germline-derived CDR1 and CDR2 are SGHRS and YFSETQ. This CDR3 is 14 amino acids long. The CDR3 here is CASSWEGNDYGYTF. DNA for the CDR3: TGCGCCAGCAGCTGGGAGGGGAATGATTATGGCTACACCTTC.

This rearrangement joins TRBV28 to TRBJ1-3; unclear D gene. V lost 3 bases to trimming and J lost 8 bases, with 14 bases between them. Germline assignment: CDR1 MDHEN and CDR2 SYDVKM. CDR3 length equals 14 residues. The CDR3: CASSLAVPGDTIYF. The CDR3 DNA sequence: TGTGCCAGCAGTTTGGCTGTACCTGGGGACACCATATATTTT.

This clonotype was seen ten or more times. This chain links TRBV15 with TRBJ2-7; 7 positions match TRBD1. Germline lookup yields CDR1 LNHNV and CDR2 YYDKDF (reference sequence). Germline trimming cut 0 bases from V and 6 bases from J; bases unmatched to any gene: 11. The CDR3 is 16 amino acids. As DNA, the CDR3 is TGTGCCACCAGCAGAGATCCAGGACAGGTCCTTGGCGAGCAGTACTTC. As protein: CATSRDPGQVLGEQYF.

This clonotype turned up a few times. This sequence joins TRBV27 and TRBJ2-6; either TRBD1 or TRBD2 may fit D (5 bases each). Trimming shortened V by 6 bases and J by 0 bases, and 15 bases separated the two germline ends. Germline-derived CDR1 and CDR2 are MNHEY and SMNVEV (reference sequence). The CDR3 spans 17 residues. CDR3 loop: CASRVGTVSSGANVLTF. The DNA of the CDR3 is TGTGCCAGCAGGGTGGGGACCGTAAGCTCTGGGGCCAACGTCCTGACTTTC. Using reference TRBV27 and TRBJ2-6 for the parts outside the CDR3, the full variable domain is EAQVTQNPRYLITVTGKKLTVTCSQNMNHEYMSWYRQDPGLGLRQIYYSMNVEVTDKGDVPEGYKVSRKEKRNFPLILESPSPNQTSLYFCASRVGTVSSGANVLTFGAGSRLTVL.

Concerning this clonotype itself: Mismatch with germline at one junction end may stem from a read error. The rearrangement links TRBV27 to TRBJ2-7; 9 nucleotides agree with TRBD1. The length of the CDR3 is 14 residues. The germline CDR1 and CDR2 sequences are MNHEY and SMNVEV (reference sequence). CDR3 bases: TGTGCCTGCAGTTTAAAGGACAGGGGCTACGAGCAGTACTTC. It encodes CACSLKDRGYEQYF.

A few counts support this clonotype. Given a much more abundant clone one base away, this may be a read error. The DNA for the CDR3 is TGTGGCAGCAGTTCTTCTTCGGGAGAGCAGTACTTC. It is translated as CGSSSSSGEQYF. The chain uses TRBV6-2 or TRBV6-3 and TRBJ2-7; tentative D call: TRBD2 (5 bases). CDR1 is MNHEY and CDR2 is SVGEGT in the germline V gene. The length of the CDR3 is 12 residues.

This chain connects TRBV6-5 to TRBJ1-1; D gene ambiguous. This CDR3 is built from 14 residues. Germline V gene data show CDR1 as MNHEY and CDR2 as SVGAGI. V lost 2 bases to trimming and J lost 1 base, with 8 bases between them. The CDR3 nucleotides read TGTGCCAGCAGTTACAGCCCAGGGAACACTGAAGCTTTCTTT. Amino acids: CASSYSPGNTEAFF.

There are many counts of this clonotype. The chain carries TRBV5-1 and TRBJ2-7; TRBD2 agrees at 15 bases. Germline CDR1 is SGHRS and CDR2 is YFSETQ. J lost 5 bases, V lost 5 bases, and 5 bases had no gene match. This CDR3 is 15 amino acids long. The chain's CDR3 is CASRGTSGRTNEQYF. The CDR3 coding sequence is TGCGCCAGCAGAGGGACTAGCGGGAGGACGAACGAGCAGTACTTC.

This clonotype was counted ten times or more. This chain links TRBV2 with TRBJ1-2; the D gene is possibly TRBD1 (5 bases). Germline values: CDR1 SNHLY, CDR2 FYNNEI. Trimming removed 4 bases at V and 6 bases at J, with 24 bases between. CDR3 size: 17 residues. CDR3 nucleotides: TGTGCCAGCAGTGGAACTGATTCCGCCAGGGACGGCCATGGCTACACCTTC. It encodes CASSGTDSARDGHGYTF.

Of note for this clonotype: One junction end does not reproduce the germline sequence, and a read error may be involved. The chain carries TRBV20-1 and TRBJ2-2; 8 bases are shared with TRBD2. The germline V gene encodes CDR1 DFQATT and CDR2 SNEGSKA (reference sequence). The CDR3 sequence is 16 residues long. The CDR3 coding sequence is TGCAGTGCTAGGCCCGGACTAGCTGTTGGGACCGGGGAGCTGTCTTTT. As protein: CSARPGLAVGTGELSF.